The 6 T cell receptor beta chains in this list originate from one sample, sequenced in a study of CD8+CD57+ T cells in acquired aplastic anemia. Patients picked for sequencing had shown CD8+CD57+ cell expansion detected by flow cytometry. CDR3 and TCR beta VDJ profiling relied on a genomic DNA template. Each CDR3 protein gets one entry after TCRdb re-called the reads with MiXCR. The repertoire holds fewer than 200,000 distinct CDR3 sequences, with 45% to 60% as singletons. Source material: sorted CD4+, CD8+, or CD8+CD57+ T cells (not recorded which) from PBMCs. These TCRs come from a human donor with aplastic anemia.

This chain links TRBV14 with TRBJ1-1; maybe TRBD1 (5 bases). The CDR3 has 15 residues. Germline-derived CDR1 and CDR2 are SGHDN and FVKESK. With 1 base removed from V and 3 bases from J, the gap between germline ends came to 12 bases. This chain's CDR3 is CASSQGVGGDTEAFF. The CDR3 DNA sequence: TGTGCCAGCAGCCAAGGGGTTGGGGGGGACACTGAAGCTTTCTTT.

Written as DNA, the CDR3 is TGTGCCATCAGTGAGTACATACCGCGGGGCGCAAACACCGGGGAGCTGTTTTTT. It specifies CAISEYIPRGANTGELFF. The chain has TRBV10-3 and TRBJ2-2, with TRBD2 as a possible D gene (6 bases). The CDR3 has 18 residues. Trimming shortened V by 1 base and J by 2 bases, and 17 bases separated the two germline ends. From germline, CDR1 is ENHRY and CDR2 SYGVKD.

The J gene is TRBJ2-7, the V gene TRBV7-2; 8 nucleotides line up with TRBD1. CDR3 length equals 15 residues. The J segment lost 6 bases and the V segment lost 4 bases, leaving 11 bases of the junction unmatched. Germline assignment: CDR1 SGHTA and CDR2 FQGNSA. Here the CDR3 reads CASSSLWDRLSEQYF. CDR3 DNA: TGTGCCAGCAGCTCGCTTTGGGACAGGTTGTCCGAGCAGTACTTC.

This clonotype has a count of ten or more. Germline and junction disagree at one end, which may indicate a read error. The rearrangement joins TRBV12-3 or TRBV12-4 to TRBJ2-3, with 9 bases identical to TRBD2. The length of the CDR3 is 13 residues. CDR3 sequence reads: CASSEGLAETGDF. The CDR3 coding sequence is TGTGCCAGCAGTGAGGGACTAGCAGAAACAGGGGATTTT.

Of note for this clonotype: The junction departs from the called germline gene at one end, perhaps through a read error. The chain couples TRBV10-3 to TRBJ1-5; D ambiguous. This CDR3 is 15 amino acids long. CDR1 and CDR2 (germline): ENHRY, SYGVKD. The CDR3 region has the DNA TGTGCCAGCAGTGAAGAGCTACGAAGCAATCAGCCCCAGCATTTT. Translating it yields CASSEELRSNQPQHF.

This chain connects TRBV24-1 to TRBJ2-3, with D possibly TRBD2 on 6 matching bases. V lost 4 bases and J 7 bases, leaving 14 bases between the germline ends. This CDR3 is 14 amino acids long. Germline assignment: CDR1 KGHDR and CDR2 SFDVKD. CDR3: CATSERLVVHTQYF. CDR3 bases: TGTGCCACCAGTGAACGACTAGTTGTGCATACGCAGTATTTT.